The 29 T cell receptor beta chains given below trace back to one sample, sequenced in a study of blood T cell repertoires in COVID-19. The method was immunoSEQ multiplex PCR; TCRdb's version includes in-frame clones alone and lacks a portion of them. This sample has 71,000 or so clones; 90% occur once, and the top ten carry under 6.5%. The sequenced material came from peripheral blood. The origin of the receptors is a woman aged 18-29 years with acute or convalescent COVID-19.

The chain links TRBV30 to TRBJ1-6, with D tentatively TRBD1 (5 bases). V lost 7 bases and J lost 12, with 13 bases in between. The CDR3 runs 11 residues. Germline values: CDR1 GTSNPN, CDR2 SVGIG (reference sequence). CDR3 DNA sequence: TGTGCCTTGGGGTGGGGGGGACCCCTCCACTTT. It specifies CALGWGGPLHF.

The V call is TRBV7-9, the J call TRBJ2-5, with D maybe TRBD1 (5 bases). Germline V CDR1 and CDR2: SEHNR, FQNEAQ (reference sequence). CDR3 length equals 17 residues. The V gene lost 2 bases and the J gene lost 3 bases, with 19 bases spanning the gap. The chain's CDR3 is CASSLSPRVGNEETQYF. The CDR3 nucleotides are TGTGCCAGCAGCTTATCCCCCAGGGTGGGGAACGAAGAGACCCAGTACTTC.

This chain connects TRBV6-4 to TRBJ2-1; 9 bases are a match to TRBD2. The CDR3 covers 15 residues. V gave up 4 bases and J gave up 5 bases; unmatched junction bases: 6. From germline, CDR1 is MRHNA and CDR2 SNTAGT. CDR3 bases: TGTGCCAGCAGTGTGGTAGCGGGGGATAACAATGAGCAGTTCTTC. Translation gives CASSVVAGDNNEQFF.

The chain has TRBV7-2 and TRBJ2-7; D may be TRBD2 (6 bases). CDR1 SGHTA and CDR2 FQGNSA come from the germline V gene. V lost 2 bases and J 0 bases, leaving 11 bases between the germline ends. This CDR3 has 15 amino acids. The CDR3 here is CASSLWTGVSYEQYF. As DNA, the CDR3 is TGTGCCAGCAGCTTATGGACGGGAGTCTCCTACGAGCAGTACTTC.

The chain employs TRBV5-7 and TRBJ2-7; D is ambiguous. TRBV5-7 qualifies as an ORF whose function is uncertain. Trimming removed 4 bases at V and 3 bases at J, with 17 bases between. The CDR3 is 15 amino acids. CDR3 coding DNA: TGTGCCAGCAGCCCCCGGTCAACCAAAATCTACGAGCAGTACTTC. This codes for CASSPRSTKIYEQYF.

This clone has a single count. This chain connects TRBV15 to TRBJ1-2, with D possibly matching TRBD1 (5 bases). V dropped 0 bases and J dropped 8 bases, with 13 bases sitting between them. This CDR3 has 14 residues. Germline CDR1 is LNHNV and CDR2 is YYDKDF (reference sequence). Here the CDR3 DNA reads TGTGCCACCAGCAGAGATGTTGGGGCTGGCGGCTACACCTTC. Its translation: CATSRDVGAGGYTF.

The V call is TRBV19, the J call TRBJ1-2; D possibly corresponds to TRBD1 (6 bases). Germline V gene data show CDR1 as LNHDA and CDR2 as SQIVND (reference sequence). Deletions cut 9 bases from V and 5 bases from J, with 19 bases between. CDR3 length equals 14 residues. CDR3 nucleotides: TGTGCCAGCAATGACCCAGGGGATTGGTATGGCTACACCTTC. It codes for CASNDPGDWYGYTF. Together with reference TRBV19 and TRBJ1-2, the CDR3 gives the full variable domain: DGGITQSPKYLFRKEGQNVTLSCEQNLNHDAMYWYRQDPGQGLRLIYYSQIVNDFQKGDIAEGYSVSREKKESFPLTVTSAQKNPTAFYLCASNDPGDWYGYTFGSGTRLTVV.

This clone was recorded only once. V gene TRBV5-6 combines with J gene TRBJ2-7; 8 positions agree with TRBD2. The trim removed 2 bases at V and 7 bases at J, leaving 14 bases unmatched. This CDR3 comprises 16 residues. Germline V lookup: CDR1 SGHDT, CDR2 YYEEEE. CDR3: CASSFLAGKGLKEQYF. The CDR3 nucleotides read TGTGCCAGCAGCTTCCTAGCGGGTAAGGGCCTGAAAGAGCAGTACTTC.

The chain recombines TRBV14 with TRBJ1-2; D ambiguous. The CDR3 length is 11 residues. Germline V CDR1 and CDR2: SGHDN, FVKESK. Trimming took 3 bases from V and 8 from J, leaving 7 bases between them. CDR3 in amino acids: CASSQGSGYTF. The CDR3 DNA is TGTGCCAGCAGCCAGGGCAGCGGCTACACCTTC. Complete variable domain (other parts from reference TRBV14 and TRBJ1-2): EAGVTQFPSHSVIEKGQTVTLRCDPISGHDNLYWYRRVMGKEIKFLLHFVKESKQDESGMPNNRFLAERTGGTYSTLKVQPAELEDSGVYFCASSQGSGYTFGSGTRLTVV.

The rearrangement joins TRBV2 to TRBJ2-7, with D perhaps TRBD1 (6 bases). Germline V lookup: CDR1 SNHLY, CDR2 FYNNEI. The CDR3 has 14 residues. The V gene lost 3 bases and the J gene lost 4 bases, with 13 bases spanning the gap. The CDR3: CASSDSETGYEQYF. The DNA of the CDR3 is TGTGCCAGCAGTGATAGCGAGACAGGTTACGAGCAGTACTTC.

The chain uses TRBV6-6 and TRBJ2-5, with a weak D call TRBD1 (5 bases). V lost 5 bases, J lost 2 bases, and 9 bases lay in between. CDR3 size: 13 residues. Germline V gene sequence: CDR1 MNHNY, CDR2 SVGAGI (reference sequence). CDR3 nucleotide sequence: TGTGCCAGCAGTCCGACAGTACAAGAGACCCAGTACTTC. It codes for CASSPTVQETQYF.

The rearrangement joins TRBV4-1 to TRBJ2-7, with TRBD1 as a possible D gene (7 bases). This CDR3 has 15 amino acids. V gave up 1 base and J gave up 2 bases, with 12 bases separating them. Germline V gene lookup returns CDR1 MGHRA and CDR2 YSYEKL. CDR3 sequence reads: CASSQAEGAPYEQYF. CDR3 DNA sequence: TGCGCCAGCAGCCAAGCGGAGGGGGCCCCCTACGAGCAGTACTTC.

This chain links TRBV6-2 or TRBV6-3 with TRBJ2-7; 8 bases agree with TRBD2. This CDR3 has 16 residues. The germline V gene encodes CDR1 MNHEY and CDR2 SVGEGT. V was clipped by 5 bases and J by 2 bases; unmatched bases: 11. CDR3 coding DNA: TGTGCCAGCAGTCTACTAGCGGACATACCTACCTACGAGCAGTACTTC. Translation gives CASSLLADIPTYEQYF.

This clone was observed once. J is TRBJ1-4 and V is TRBV6-6; 9 bases map to TRBD1. Trimming took 6 bases from V and 8 from J; bases not matched to a gene: 7. This CDR3 spans 14 amino acids. Looked up from germline, CDR1 is MNHNY and CDR2 is SVGAGI (reference sequence). CDR3 loop: CASRVTGGEEKLFF. The CDR3 nucleotides are TGTGCCAGCAGAGTGACAGGGGGAGAAGAAAAACTGTTTTTT.

This clone was observed a few times. The genes are TRBV6-2 or TRBV6-3 and TRBJ2-7, with 9 nucleotides matching TRBD2. CDR1 MNHEY and CDR2 SVGEGT come from the germline V gene. There are 18 residues in the CDR3. The J segment lost 4 bases and the V segment lost 1 base, leaving 14 bases of the junction unmatched. The CDR3 here is CASSYYAGISGRSYEQYF. The DNA for the CDR3 is TGTGCCAGCAGTTACTATGCCGGGATTAGCGGGAGATCTTACGAGCAGTACTTC.

This chain uses TRBV4-3 with TRBJ1-1, with a possible D match to TRBD1 (6 bases). Trimming removed 4 bases from V and 2 bases from J, with 11 bases in between. CDR3 length: 14 amino acids. The germline gives CDR1 LGHNA, CDR2 YSLEER. CDR3 region: CASSPGQYNTEAFF. CDR3 nucleotide sequence: TGCGCCAGCAGCCCCGGACAGTACAACACTGAAGCTTTCTTT.

This chain uses TRBV29-1 with TRBJ2-7; 8 positions match TRBD2. Per germline, CDR1 SQVTM and CDR2 ANQGSEA. There are 11 residues in the CDR3. V trimming: 5 bases; J trimming: 5 bases; junction bases outside the gene matches: 2. The CDR3 loop is CSVTSGHEQYF. CDR3 nucleotide sequence: TGCAGCGTTACTAGCGGACACGAGCAGTACTTC.

The genes are TRBV19 and TRBJ1-5, with TRBD1 matching over 7 bases. The CDR3 has 14 residues. The V gene's germline CDR1 is LNHDA and CDR2 SQIVND (reference sequence). J was trimmed by 7 bases and V by 10 bases; bases with no gene match: 13. The CDR3 DNA reads TGTGCCACCTCAGGGGAACAGGGGAACCAGCCCCAGCATTTT. This sequence encodes CATSGEQGNQPQHF.

The chain has TRBV27 and TRBJ2-1, with 9 bases fitting TRBD2. This CDR3 contains 14 residues. The V gene's germline CDR1 is MNHEY and CDR2 SMNVEV (reference sequence). V lost 5 bases, J lost 6 bases, and 5 bases stayed unmatched. The DNA of the CDR3 is TGTGCCAGCAGTCCGGGACTAGCCCCCAATGAGCAGTTCTTC. Translation gives CASSPGLAPNEQFF.

V gene TRBV6-5 combines with J gene TRBJ1-5; 7 bases line up with TRBD1. The CDR3 covers 15 residues. Germline CDR1 is MNHEY and CDR2 is SVGAGI. V gave up 5 bases and J gave up 2 bases; unmatched junction bases: 6. CDR3 nucleotide sequence: TGTGCCAGCAGTACAGGGGCGGCTGGCAATCAGCCCCAGCATTTT. It specifies CASSTGAAGNQPQHF.

The chain couples TRBV30 to TRBJ1-2, with 7 bases lining up with TRBD1. The V gene end was trimmed by 3 bases and the J gene end by 2 bases; junction bases not matched to a gene: 12. The germline gives CDR1 GTSNPN, CDR2 SVGIG (reference sequence). This CDR3 comprises 16 residues. The CDR3 coding sequence is TGTGCCTGGAGCCAATTCTTAGACAGGGCCAACTATGGCTACACCTTC. It is translated as CAWSQFLDRANYGYTF.

The sample holds one count of this clone. The chain links TRBV6-6 to TRBJ1-1; TRBD1 might be the D (5 bases). The germline V gene encodes CDR1 MNHNY and CDR2 SVGAGI (reference sequence). With 7 bases removed from V and 0 bases from J, the gap between germline ends came to 15 bases. This CDR3 has 15 residues. CDR3 DNA sequence: TGTGCCAGCACCGTATCAGGACACATGAACACTGAAGCTTTCTTT. Its translation: CASTVSGHMNTEAFF.

This rearrangement joins TRBV11-2 to TRBJ2-7; 14 bases line up with TRBD2. The J segment lost 5 bases and the V segment lost 5 bases, leaving 5 bases of the junction unmatched. This CDR3 has 15 residues. Looked up from germline, CDR1 is SGHAT and CDR2 is FQNNGV. The CDR3 DNA follows: TGTGCCAGCAGCGGACTAGCGGGAGGTATCCACGAGCAGTACTTC. It yields the protein CASSGLAGGIHEQYF. The full variable domain, rest sourced from reference TRBV11-2 and TRBJ2-7, is EAGVAQSPRYKIIEKRQSVAFWCNPISGHATLYWYQQILGQGPKLLIQFQNNGVVDDSQLPKDRFSAERLKGVDSTLKIQPAKLEDSAVYLCASSGLAGGIHEQYFGPGTRLTVT.

The chain joins TRBV1 to TRBJ2-2; the table gives TRBD2 as D, unverified against the DNA. TRBV1 is given as a pseudogene. This CDR3 spans 22 amino acids. CDR3 sequence: CTSSQVIWGPSGVTTNTGELFF. CDR3 DNA sequence: TGCACCAGCAGCCAAGTAATCTGGGGCCCTAGCGGGGTTACAACGAACACCGGGGAGCTGTTTTTT.

The CDR3 protein is CASSYDRAGNGYTF. CDR3 DNA: TGCGCCAGCAGCTATGACAGGGCGGGGAATGGCTACACCTTC. This chain uses TRBV5-1 with TRBJ1-2; 7 bases agree with TRBD1. Germline CDR1 and CDR2: SGHRS and YFSETQ. With V trimmed by 3 bases and J by 6 bases, 8 bases remained unmatched. The CDR3 runs 14 residues.

The V and J genes are TRBV28 and TRBJ1-4, with TRBD1 matching 9 bases. This CDR3 spans 15 amino acids. Unmatched junction bases numbered 8, after V lost 5 bases and J lost 7 bases. The germline V gene encodes CDR1 MDHEN and CDR2 SYDVKM. As DNA, the CDR3 is TGTGCCAGCAGTGGGTGGGACAGGGCAAGTGAAAAACTGTTTTTT. Amino acids: CASSGWDRASEKLFF.

This rearrangement joins TRBV19 to TRBJ1-4; D uncertain. The germline V and J ends were trimmed by 2 bases and 5 bases, with 6 bases remaining between them. Germline-derived CDR1 and CDR2 are LNHDA and SQIVND (reference sequence). The CDR3 contains 13 residues. CDR3 region: CASSITPNEKLFF. The CDR3 bases are TGTGCCAGTAGTATAACACCGAATGAAAAACTGTTTTTT.

This clone was counted once. The V call is TRBV11-3, the J call TRBJ2-7; D may be TRBD2 (5 bases). Germline CDR1 reads SGHNT; CDR2 reads YENEEA. V gave up 6 bases and J gave up 2 bases, with 17 bases separating them. This CDR3 has 15 residues. CDR3 loop: CASRPADPLPYEQYF. For the CDR3, the DNA is TGTGCCAGCAGACCAGCGGACCCCTTACCCTACGAGCAGTACTTC.

The chain couples TRBV27 to TRBJ1-4, with TRBD1 matching 7 bases. The ends lost 6 bases at V and 0 bases at J; junction bases unmatched: 13. CDR3 size: 18 residues. Germline lookup yields CDR1 MNHEY and CDR2 SMNVEV (reference sequence). In DNA form, the CDR3 reads TGTGCCAGCAGATCCACCTCGAGGGGGCTCGCAACTAATGAAAAACTGTTTTTT. Translation gives CASRSTSRGLATNEKLFF.